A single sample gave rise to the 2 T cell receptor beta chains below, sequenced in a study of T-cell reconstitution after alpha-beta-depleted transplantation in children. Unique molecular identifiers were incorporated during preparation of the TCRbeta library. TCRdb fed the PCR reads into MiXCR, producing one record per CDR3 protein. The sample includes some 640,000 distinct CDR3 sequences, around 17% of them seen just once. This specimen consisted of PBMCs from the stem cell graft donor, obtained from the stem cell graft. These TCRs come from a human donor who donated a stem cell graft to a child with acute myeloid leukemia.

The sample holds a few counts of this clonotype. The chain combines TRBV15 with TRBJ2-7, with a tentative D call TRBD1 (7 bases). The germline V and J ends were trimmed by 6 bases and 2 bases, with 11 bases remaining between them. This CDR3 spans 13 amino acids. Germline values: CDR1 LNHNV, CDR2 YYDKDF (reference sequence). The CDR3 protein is CATRQGGTYEQYF. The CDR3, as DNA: TGTGCCACCAGGCAGGGGGGAACCTACGAGCAGTACTTC.

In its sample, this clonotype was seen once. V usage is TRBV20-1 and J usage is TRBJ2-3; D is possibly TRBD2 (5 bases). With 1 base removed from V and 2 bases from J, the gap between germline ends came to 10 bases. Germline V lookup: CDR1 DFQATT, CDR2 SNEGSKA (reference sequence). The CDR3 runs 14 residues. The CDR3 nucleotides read TGCAGTGCTAGAGCCCCGGGAACCACAGATACGCAGTATTTT. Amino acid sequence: CSARAPGTTDTQYF.